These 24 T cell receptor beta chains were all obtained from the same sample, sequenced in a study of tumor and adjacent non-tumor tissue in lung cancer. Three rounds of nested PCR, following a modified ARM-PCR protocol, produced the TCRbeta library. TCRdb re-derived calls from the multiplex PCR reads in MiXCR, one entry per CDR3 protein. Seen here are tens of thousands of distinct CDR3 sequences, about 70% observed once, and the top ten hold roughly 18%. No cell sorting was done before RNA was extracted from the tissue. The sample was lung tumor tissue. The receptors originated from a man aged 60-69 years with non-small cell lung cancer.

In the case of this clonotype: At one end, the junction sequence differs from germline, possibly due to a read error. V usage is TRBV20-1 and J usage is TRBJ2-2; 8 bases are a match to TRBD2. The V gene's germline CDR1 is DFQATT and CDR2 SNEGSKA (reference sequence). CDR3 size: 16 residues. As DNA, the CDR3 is TGCAGTGTTAGACCTTCAAGCGGGGGTAACACCGGGGAGCTGCTCTTT. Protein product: CSVRPSSGGNTGELLF.

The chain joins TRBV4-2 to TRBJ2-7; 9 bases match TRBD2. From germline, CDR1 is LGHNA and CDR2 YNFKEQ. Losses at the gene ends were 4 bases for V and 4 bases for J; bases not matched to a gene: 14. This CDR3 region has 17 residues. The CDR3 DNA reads TGTGCCAGCAGCCTAGTTGGTGCGGGAGGGCTGAAGTACGAGCAGTACTTC. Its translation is CASSLVGAGGLKYEQYF.

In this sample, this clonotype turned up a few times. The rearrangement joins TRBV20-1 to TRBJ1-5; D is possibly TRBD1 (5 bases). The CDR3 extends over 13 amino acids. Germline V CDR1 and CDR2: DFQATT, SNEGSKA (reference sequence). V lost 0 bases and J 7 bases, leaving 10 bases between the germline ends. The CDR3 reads CSAREWRGQPQHF. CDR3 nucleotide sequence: TGCAGTGCTAGAGAGTGGAGGGGACAGCCCCAGCATTTT.

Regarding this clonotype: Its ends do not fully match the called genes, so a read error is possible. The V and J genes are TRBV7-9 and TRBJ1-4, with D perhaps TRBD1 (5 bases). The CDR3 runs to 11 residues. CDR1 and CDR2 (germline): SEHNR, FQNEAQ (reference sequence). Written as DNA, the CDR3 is TGTGCCAGCAGCATTCCAGGGCAAGGAGCGTTT. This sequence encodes CASSIPGQGAF.

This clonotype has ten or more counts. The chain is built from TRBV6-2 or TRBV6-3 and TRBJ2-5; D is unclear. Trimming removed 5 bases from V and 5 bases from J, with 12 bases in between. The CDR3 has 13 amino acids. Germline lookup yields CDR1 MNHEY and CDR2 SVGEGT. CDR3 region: CASSELGSETQYF. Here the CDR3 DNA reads TGTGCCAGCAGTGAATTGGGTTCGGAGACCCAGTACTTC.

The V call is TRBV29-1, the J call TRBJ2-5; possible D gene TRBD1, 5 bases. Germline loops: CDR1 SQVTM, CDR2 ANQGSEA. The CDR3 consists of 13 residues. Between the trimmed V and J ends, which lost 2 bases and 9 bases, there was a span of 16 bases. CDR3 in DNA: TGCAGCGTTGAATTGGTTGAAGGGGATGCCCAGTACTTC. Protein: CSVELVEGDAQYF.

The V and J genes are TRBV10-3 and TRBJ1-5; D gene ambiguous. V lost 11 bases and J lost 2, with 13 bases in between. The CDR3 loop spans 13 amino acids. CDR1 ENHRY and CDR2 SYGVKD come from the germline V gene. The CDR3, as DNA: TGTGCCGCCAGACGGAATCGCAATCAGCCCCAGCATTTT. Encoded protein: CAARRNRNQPQHF.

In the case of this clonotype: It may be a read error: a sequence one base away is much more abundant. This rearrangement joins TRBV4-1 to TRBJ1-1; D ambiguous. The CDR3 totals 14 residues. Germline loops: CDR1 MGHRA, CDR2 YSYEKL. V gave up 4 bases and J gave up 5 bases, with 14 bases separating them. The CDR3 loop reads CASSRYEGGTEAFF. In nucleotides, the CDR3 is TGCGCCAGCAGCCGATACGAGGGAGGAACTGAAGCTTTCTTT.

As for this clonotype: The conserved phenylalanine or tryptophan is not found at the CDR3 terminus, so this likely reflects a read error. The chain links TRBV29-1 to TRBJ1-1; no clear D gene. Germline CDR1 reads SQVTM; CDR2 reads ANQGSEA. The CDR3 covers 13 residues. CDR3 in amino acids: CSVAYRVNIEAFS. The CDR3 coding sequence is TGCAGCGTTGCCTACAGAGTGAACATTGAAGCTTTCTCT.

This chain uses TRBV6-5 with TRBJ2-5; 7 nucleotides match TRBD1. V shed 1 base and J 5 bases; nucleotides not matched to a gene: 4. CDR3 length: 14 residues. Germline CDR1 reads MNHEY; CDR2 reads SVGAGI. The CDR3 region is CASSYFGQDETQYF. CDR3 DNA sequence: TGTGCCAGCAGTTACTTCGGACAGGACGAGACCCAGTACTTC.

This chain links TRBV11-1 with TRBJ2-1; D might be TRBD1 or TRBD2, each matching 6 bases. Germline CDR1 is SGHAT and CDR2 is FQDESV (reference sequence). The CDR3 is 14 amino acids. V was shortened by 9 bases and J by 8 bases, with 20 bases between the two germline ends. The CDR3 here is CASRFVGRQDEQFF. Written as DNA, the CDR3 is TGTGCCAGTAGATTCGTCGGGAGACAGGATGAGCAGTTCTTC. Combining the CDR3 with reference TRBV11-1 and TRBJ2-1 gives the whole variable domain EAEVAQSPRYKITEKSQAVAFWCDPISGHATLYWYRQILGQGPELLVQFQDESVVDDSQLPKDRFSAERLKGVDSTLKIQPAELGDSAMYLCASRFVGRQDEQFFGPGTRLTVL.

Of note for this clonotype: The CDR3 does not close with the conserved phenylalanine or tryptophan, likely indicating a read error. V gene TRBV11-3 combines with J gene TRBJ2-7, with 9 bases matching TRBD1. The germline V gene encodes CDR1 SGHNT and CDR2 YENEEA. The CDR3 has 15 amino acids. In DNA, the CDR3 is TGTGCCTGCAGCAAACCGGGACAGGGATCCTACGAGCAGTACTTA. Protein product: CACSKPGQGSYEQYL.

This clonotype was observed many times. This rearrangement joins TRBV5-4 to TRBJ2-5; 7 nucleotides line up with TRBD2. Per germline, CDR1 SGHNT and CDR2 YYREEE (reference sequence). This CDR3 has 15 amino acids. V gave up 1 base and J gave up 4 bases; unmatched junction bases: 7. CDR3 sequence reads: CASSLYRGEGETQYF. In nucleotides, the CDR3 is TGTGCCAGCAGCTTGTACCGGGGGGAGGGAGAGACCCAGTACTTC.

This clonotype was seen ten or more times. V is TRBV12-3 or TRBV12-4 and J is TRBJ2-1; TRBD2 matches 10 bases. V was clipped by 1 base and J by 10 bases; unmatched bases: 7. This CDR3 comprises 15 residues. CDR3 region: CASSLEAGGIREQFF. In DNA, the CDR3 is TGTGCCAGCAGTTTAGAAGCGGGGGGGATCCGAGAGCAGTTCTTC.

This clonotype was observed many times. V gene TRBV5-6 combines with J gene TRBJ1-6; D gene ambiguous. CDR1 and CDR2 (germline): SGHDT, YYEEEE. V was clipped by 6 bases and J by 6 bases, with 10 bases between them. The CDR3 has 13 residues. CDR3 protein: CASMGRTNSPLHF. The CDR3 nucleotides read TGTGCCAGCATGGGCAGGACTAATTCACCCCTCCACTTT.

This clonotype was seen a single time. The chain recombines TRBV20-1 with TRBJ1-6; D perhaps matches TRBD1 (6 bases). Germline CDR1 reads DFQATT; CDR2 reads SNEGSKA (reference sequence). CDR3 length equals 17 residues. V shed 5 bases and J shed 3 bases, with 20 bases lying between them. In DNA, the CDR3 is TGCAGTGCTTCGGACAGCCTCGAGAGCTACTATAATTCACCCCTCCACTTT. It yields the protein CSASDSLESYYNSPLHF.

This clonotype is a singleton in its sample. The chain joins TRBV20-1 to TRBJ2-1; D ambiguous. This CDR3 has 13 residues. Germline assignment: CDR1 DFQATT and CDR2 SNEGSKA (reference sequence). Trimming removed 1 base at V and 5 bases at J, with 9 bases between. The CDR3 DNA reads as TGCAGTGCTAGAGGATCGCAGGACAATGAGCAGTTCTTC. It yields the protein CSARGSQDNEQFF.

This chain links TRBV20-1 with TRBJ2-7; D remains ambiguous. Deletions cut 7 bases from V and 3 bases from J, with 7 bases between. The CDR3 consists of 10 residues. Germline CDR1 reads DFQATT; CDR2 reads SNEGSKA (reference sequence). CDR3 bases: TGCAGTGATGTGGGCTACGAGCAGTACTTC. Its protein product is CSDVGYEQYF.

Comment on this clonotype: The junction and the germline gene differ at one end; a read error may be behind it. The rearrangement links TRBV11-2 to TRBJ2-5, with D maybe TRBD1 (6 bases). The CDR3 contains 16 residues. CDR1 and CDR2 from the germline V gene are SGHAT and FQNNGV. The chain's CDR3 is CASSSGLVVGAETQYF. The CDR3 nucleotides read TGTGCCAGTAGCTCGGGTCTAGTAGTGGGGGCAGAGACCCAGTACTTC. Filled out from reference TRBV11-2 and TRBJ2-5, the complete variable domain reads EAGVAQSPRYKIIEKRQSVAFWCNPISGHATLYWYQQILGQGPKLLIQFQNNGVVDDSQLPKDRFSAERLKGVDSTLKIQPAKLEDSAVYLCASSSGLVVGAETQYFGPGTRLLVL.

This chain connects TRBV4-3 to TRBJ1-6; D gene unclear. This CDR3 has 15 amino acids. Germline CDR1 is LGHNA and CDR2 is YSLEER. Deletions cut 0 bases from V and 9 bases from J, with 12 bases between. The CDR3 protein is CASSQDASLGSPLHF. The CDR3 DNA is TGCGCCAGCAGCCAAGATGCATCCTTGGGTTCACCCCTCCACTTT.

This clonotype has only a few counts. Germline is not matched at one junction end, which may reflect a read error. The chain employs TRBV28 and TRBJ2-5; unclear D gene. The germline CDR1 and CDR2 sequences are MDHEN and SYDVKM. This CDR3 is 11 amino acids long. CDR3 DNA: TGTGCCAGCAGGGAGCAAGAGACCCGGTACTTC. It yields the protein CASREQETRYF. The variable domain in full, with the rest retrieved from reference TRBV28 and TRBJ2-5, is DVKVTQSSRYLVKRTGEKVFLECVQDMDHENMFWYRQDPGLGLRLIYFSYDVKMKEKGDIPEGYSVSREKKERFSLILESASTNQTSMYLCASREQETRYFGPGTRLLVL.

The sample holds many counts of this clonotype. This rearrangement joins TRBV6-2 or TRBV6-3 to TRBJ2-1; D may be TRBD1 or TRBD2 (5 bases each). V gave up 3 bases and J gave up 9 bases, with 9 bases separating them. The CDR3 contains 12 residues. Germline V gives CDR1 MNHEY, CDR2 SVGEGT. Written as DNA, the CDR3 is TGTGCCAGCAGTTATTCGGGGACTGAGCAGTTCTTC. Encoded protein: CASSYSGTEQFF.

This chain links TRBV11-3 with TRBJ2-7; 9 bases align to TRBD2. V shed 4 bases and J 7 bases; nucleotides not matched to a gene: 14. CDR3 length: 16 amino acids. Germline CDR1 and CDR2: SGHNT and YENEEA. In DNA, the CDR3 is TGTGCCAGCAGCTCACCCCAAGCGGGAGGCCCCCTTGAGCAGTACTTC. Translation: CASSSPQAGGPLEQYF.

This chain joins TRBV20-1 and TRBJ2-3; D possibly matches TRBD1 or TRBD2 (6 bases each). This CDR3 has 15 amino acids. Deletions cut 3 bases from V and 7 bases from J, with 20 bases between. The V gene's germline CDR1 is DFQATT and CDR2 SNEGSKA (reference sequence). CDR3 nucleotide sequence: TGCAGTGCTAGTACGACTAGTTGGGGGGCATATACGCAGTATTTT. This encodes CSASTTSWGAYTQYF.